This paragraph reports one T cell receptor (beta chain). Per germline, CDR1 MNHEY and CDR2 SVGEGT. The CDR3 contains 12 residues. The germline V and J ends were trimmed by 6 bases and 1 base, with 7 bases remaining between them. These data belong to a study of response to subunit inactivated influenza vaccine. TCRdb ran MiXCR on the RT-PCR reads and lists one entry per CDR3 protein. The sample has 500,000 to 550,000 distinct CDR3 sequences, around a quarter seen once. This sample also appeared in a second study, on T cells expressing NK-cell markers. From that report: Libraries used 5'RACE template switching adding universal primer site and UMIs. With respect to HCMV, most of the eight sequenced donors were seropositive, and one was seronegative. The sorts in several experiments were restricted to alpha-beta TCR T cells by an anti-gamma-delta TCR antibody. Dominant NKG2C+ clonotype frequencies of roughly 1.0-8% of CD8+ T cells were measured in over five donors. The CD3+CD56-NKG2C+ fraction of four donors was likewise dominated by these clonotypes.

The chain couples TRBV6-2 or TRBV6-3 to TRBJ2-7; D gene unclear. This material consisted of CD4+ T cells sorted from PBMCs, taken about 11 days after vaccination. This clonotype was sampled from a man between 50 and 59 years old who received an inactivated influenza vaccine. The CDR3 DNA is TGTGCCAGCAGGCCGTCTTCCTACGAGCAGTACTTC. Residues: CASRPSSYEQYF.